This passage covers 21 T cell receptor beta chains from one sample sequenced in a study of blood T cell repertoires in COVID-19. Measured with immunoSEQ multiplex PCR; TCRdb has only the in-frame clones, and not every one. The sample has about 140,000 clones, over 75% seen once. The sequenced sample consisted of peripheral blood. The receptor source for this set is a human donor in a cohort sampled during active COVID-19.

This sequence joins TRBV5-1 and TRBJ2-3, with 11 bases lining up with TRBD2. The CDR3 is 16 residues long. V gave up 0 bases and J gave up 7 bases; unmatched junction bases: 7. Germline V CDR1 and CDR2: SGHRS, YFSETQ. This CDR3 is CASSLGVAGGRNTQYF. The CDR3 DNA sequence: TGCGCCAGCAGCTTGGGAGTAGCGGGAGGGCGAAATACGCAGTATTTT.

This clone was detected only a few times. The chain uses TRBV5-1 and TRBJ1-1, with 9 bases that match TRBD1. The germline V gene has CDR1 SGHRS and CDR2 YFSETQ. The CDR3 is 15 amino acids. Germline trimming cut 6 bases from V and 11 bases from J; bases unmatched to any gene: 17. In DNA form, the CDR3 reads TGCGCCAGCACAATTACCCCGGGACAGGGAATGGAGGCTTTCTTT. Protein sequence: CASTITPGQGMEAFF.

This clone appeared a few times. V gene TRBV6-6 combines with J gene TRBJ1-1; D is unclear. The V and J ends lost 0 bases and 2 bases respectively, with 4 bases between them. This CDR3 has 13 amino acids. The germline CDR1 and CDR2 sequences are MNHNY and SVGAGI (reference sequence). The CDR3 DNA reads TGTGCCAGCAGTTACTCCCAAAACACTGAAGCTTTCTTT. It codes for CASSYSQNTEAFF.

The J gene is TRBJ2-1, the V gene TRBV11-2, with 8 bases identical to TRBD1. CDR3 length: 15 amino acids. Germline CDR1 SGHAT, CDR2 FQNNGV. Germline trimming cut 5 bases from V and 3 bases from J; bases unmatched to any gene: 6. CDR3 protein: CASSLTTGGYNEQFF. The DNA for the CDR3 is TGTGCCAGCAGCCTGACAACAGGGGGCTACAATGAGCAGTTCTTC.

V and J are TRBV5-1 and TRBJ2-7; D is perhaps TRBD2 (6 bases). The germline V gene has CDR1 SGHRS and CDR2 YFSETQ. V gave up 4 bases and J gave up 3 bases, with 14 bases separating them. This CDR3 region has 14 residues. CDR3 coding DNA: TGCGCCAGCAGCGGGGCTACTAGCAGCTACGAGCAGTACTTC. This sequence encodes CASSGATSSYEQYF.

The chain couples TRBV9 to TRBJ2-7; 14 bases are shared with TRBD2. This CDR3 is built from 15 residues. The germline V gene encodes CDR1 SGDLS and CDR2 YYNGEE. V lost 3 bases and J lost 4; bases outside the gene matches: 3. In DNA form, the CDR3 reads TGTGCCAGCAGCGGGGGACTAGCGGGAGTTTACGAGCAGTACTTC. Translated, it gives CASSGGLAGVYEQYF.

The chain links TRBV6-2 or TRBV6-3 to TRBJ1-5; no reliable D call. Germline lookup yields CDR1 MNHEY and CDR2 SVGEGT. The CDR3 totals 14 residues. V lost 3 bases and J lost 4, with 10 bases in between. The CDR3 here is CASSYSLANQPQHF. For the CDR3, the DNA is TGTGCCAGCAGTTATAGCCTTGCAAATCAGCCCCAGCATTTT.

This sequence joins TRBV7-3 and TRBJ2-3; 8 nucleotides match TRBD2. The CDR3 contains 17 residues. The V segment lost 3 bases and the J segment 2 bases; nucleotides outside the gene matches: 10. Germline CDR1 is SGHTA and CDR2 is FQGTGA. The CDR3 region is CASSFGGAGGLTDTQYF. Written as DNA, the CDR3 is TGTGCCAGCAGCTTCGGAGGGGCGGGAGGTCTCACAGATACGCAGTATTTT.

Here the CDR3 DNA reads TGTGCCAGCAACGGGGCGGGAGGGCCGTACAATGAGCAGTTCTTC. Translated, it gives CASNGAGGPYNEQFF. This chain joins TRBV6-5 and TRBJ2-1; TRBD2 aligns across 9 bases. J lost 4 bases, V lost 7 bases, and 8 bases had no gene match. Germline-derived CDR1 and CDR2 are MNHEY and SVGAGI. The CDR3 has 15 amino acids.

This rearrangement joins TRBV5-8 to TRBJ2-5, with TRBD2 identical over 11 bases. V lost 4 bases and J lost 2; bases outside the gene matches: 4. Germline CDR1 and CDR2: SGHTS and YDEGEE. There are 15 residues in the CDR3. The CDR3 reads CASSHLAGGQETQYF. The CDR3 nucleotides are TGTGCCAGCAGCCACTTAGCGGGAGGGCAAGAGACCCAGTACTTC.

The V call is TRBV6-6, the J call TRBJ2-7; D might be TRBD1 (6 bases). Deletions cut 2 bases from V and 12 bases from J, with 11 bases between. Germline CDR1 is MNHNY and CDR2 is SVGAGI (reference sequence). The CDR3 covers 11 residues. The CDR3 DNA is TGTGCCAGCAGTTACACGGACAGTCGGTACTTC. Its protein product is CASSYTDSRYF.

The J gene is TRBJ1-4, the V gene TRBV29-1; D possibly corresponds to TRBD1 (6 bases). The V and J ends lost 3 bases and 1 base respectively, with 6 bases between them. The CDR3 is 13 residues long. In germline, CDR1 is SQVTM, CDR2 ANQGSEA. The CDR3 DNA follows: TGCAGCGTTGAGACAGGAACTAATGAAAAACTGTTTTTT. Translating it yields CSVETGTNEKLFF. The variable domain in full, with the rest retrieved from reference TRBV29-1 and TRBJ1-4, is SAVISQKPSRDICQRGTSLTIQCQVDSQVTMMFWYRQQPGQSLTLIATANQGSEATYESGFVIDKFPISRPNLTFSTLTVSNMSPEDSSIYLCSVETGTNEKLFFGSGTQLSVL.

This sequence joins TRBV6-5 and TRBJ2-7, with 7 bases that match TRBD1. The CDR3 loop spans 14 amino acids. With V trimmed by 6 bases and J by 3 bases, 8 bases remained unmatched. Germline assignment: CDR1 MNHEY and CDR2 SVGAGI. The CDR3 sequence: CASSHRDSDYEQYF. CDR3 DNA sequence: TGTGCCAGCAGCCACCGGGACAGCGACTACGAGCAGTACTTC.

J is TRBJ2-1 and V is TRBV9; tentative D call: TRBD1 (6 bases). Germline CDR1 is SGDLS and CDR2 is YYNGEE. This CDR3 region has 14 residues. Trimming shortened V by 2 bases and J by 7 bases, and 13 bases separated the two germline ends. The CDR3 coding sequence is TGTGCCAGCAGCGTCGACCCCCAGGGGAATGAGCAGTTCTTC. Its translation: CASSVDPQGNEQFF.

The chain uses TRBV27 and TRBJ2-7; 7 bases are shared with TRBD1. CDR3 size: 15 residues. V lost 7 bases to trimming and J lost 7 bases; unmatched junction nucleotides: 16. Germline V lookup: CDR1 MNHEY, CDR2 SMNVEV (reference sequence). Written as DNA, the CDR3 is TGTGCCAGCACTCCCTTTCGGGACAGATCCCTGGAGCAGTACTTC. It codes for CASTPFRDRSLEQYF.

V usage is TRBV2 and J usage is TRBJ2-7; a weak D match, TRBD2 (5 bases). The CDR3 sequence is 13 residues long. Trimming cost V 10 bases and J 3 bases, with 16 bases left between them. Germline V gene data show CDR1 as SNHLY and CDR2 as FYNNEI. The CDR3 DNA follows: TGTGCCACCCAATCGACGGGATTCTACGAGCAGTACTTC. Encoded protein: CATQSTGFYEQYF.

The CDR3 here is CASSEGTNRGETQYF. DNA of the CDR3: TGTGCCAGCAGCGAGGGGACTAACCGGGGAGAGACCCAGTACTTC. V and J are TRBV9 and TRBJ2-5; 7 bases agree with TRBD2. The CDR3 loop spans 15 amino acids. Germline CDR1 reads SGDLS; CDR2 reads YYNGEE. Trimming at V came to 3 bases and at J to 4 bases, leaving 9 bases not matched to a gene.

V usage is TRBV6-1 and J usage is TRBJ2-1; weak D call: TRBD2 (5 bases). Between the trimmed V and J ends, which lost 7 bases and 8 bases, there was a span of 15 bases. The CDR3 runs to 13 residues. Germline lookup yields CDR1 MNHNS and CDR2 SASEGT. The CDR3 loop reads CASTRDTWDEQFF. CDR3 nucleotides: TGTGCCAGCACCCGGGATACTTGGGATGAGCAGTTCTTC.

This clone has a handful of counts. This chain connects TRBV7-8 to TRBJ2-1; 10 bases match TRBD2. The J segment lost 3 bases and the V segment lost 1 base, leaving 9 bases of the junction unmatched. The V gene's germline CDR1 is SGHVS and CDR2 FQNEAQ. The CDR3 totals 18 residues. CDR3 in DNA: TGTGCCAGCAGCTTAGTTGCTAGCGGGAGTCTTAGCTACAATGAGCAGTTCTTC. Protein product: CASSLVASGSLSYNEQFF.

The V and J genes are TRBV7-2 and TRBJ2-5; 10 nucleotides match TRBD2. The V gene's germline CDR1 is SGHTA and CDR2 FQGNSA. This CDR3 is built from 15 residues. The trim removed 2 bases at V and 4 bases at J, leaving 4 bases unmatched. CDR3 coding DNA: TGTGCCAGCAGCTTAAGTCTAGCGGGAGTAGAGACCCAGTACTTC. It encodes CASSLSLAGVETQYF.

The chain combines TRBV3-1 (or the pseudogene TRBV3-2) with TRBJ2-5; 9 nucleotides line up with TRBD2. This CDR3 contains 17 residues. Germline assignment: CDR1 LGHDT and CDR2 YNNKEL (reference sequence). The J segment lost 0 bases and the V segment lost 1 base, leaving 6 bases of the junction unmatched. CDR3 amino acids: CASSQGFLAGYQETQYF. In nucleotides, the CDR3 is TGTGCCAGCAGCCAAGGGTTCCTAGCGGGGTACCAAGAGACCCAGTACTTC.